One sample yielded the 26 T cell receptor beta chains listed below, sequenced in a study of T cell changes during pregnancy in multiple sclerosis. Using immunoSEQ multiplex PCR, the repertoire was profiled, and TCRdb retains in-frame clones only, with some absent. The sample holds about 89,000 clones; 94% are singletons and the top ten take around 1.7%. The input for sequencing was peripheral blood, taken after pregnancy. The origin of the receptors is a female donor in good health, enrolled as a control in a pregnancy study.

The chain combines TRBV28 with TRBJ2-7; 7 bases fit TRBD2. In germline, CDR1 is MDHEN, CDR2 SYDVKM. This CDR3 has 12 residues. After removal of 7 bases from V and 3 bases from J, the junction contained 3 bases not matched to a gene. The CDR3 region is CASTSGYYEQYF. Written as DNA, the CDR3 is TGTGCCAGCACTAGCGGATACTACGAGCAGTACTTC.

This sequence joins TRBV25-1 and TRBJ2-1; 11 bases line up with TRBD2. The CDR3 contains 15 residues. Germline trimming cut 5 bases from V and 4 bases from J; bases unmatched to any gene: 4. CDR1 is MGHDK and CDR2 is SYGVNS in the germline V gene. CDR3 region: CASSLAGGFYNEQFF. The CDR3 nucleotides are TGTGCCAGCAGTTTAGCGGGGGGGTTTTACAATGAGCAGTTCTTC.

The rearrangement links TRBV10-3 to TRBJ2-7, with D maybe TRBD2 (6 bases). This CDR3 has 15 amino acids. V was pared by 0 bases and J by 6 bases, with 15 bases between. Germline V gives CDR1 ENHRY, CDR2 SYGVKD. The CDR3 sequence: CAISESKGGGAEQYF. For the CDR3, the DNA is TGTGCCATCAGTGAGTCGAAAGGTGGAGGGGCCGAGCAGTACTTC.

V and J are TRBV29-1 and TRBJ2-5, with D possibly being TRBD2 (5 bases). The V gene lost 6 bases and the J gene lost 7 bases, with 15 bases spanning the gap. The CDR3 has 12 amino acids. Germline V gene lookup returns CDR1 SQVTM and CDR2 ANQGSEA. The CDR3 DNA is TGCAGCGTCACCTCTGGGGAGCGGACCCAGTACTTC. Translating gives CSVTSGERTQYF. The variable domain in full, with the rest retrieved from reference TRBV29-1 and TRBJ2-5, is SAVISQKPSRDICQRGTSLTIQCQVDSQVTMMFWYRQQPGQSLTLIATANQGSEATYESGFVIDKFPISRPNLTFSTLTVSNMSPEDSSIYLCSVTSGERTQYFGPGTRLLVL.

J is TRBJ2-1 and V is TRBV6-1; D possibly corresponds to TRBD2 (6 bases). V was cut by 4 bases and J by 7 bases, with 17 bases left in between. The CDR3 sequence is 15 residues long. CDR1 MNHNS and CDR2 SASEGT come from the germline V gene. CDR3 region: CASSVVPGDVNEQFF. The CDR3 DNA is TGTGCCAGCAGTGTGGTCCCGGGGGATGTGAATGAGCAGTTCTTC.

This chain links TRBV27 with TRBJ2-5; 7 bases are a match to TRBD2. The CDR3 sequence is 14 residues long. The V gene end was trimmed by 1 base and the J gene end by 5 bases; junction bases not matched to a gene: 4. Germline CDR1 reads MNHEY; CDR2 reads SMNVEV (reference sequence). CDR3 loop: CASSLFGGRETQYF. CDR3 bases: TGTGCCAGCAGTTTATTCGGGGGGAGGGAGACCCAGTACTTC.

This clone came up once. The V gene is TRBV6-5, the J gene TRBJ2-7; D perhaps matches TRBD2 (6 bases). V lost 0 bases, J lost 2 bases, and 11 bases lay in between. CDR3 length equals 15 residues. Germline values: CDR1 MNHEY, CDR2 SVGAGI. The CDR3 protein is CASSYSGGDTYEQYF. The CDR3 DNA is TGTGCCAGCAGTTACTCTGGCGGGGATACCTACGAGCAGTACTTC.

This chain connects TRBV19 to TRBJ2-6; 8 bases agree with TRBD1. The J segment lost 3 bases and the V segment lost 3 bases, leaving 7 bases of the junction unmatched. The CDR3 contains 17 residues. The germline V gene encodes CDR1 LNHDA and CDR2 SQIVND (reference sequence). The CDR3 loop is CASSINFRGLGANVLTF. CDR3 sequence (DNA): TGTGCCAGTAGTATCAACTTCAGGGGGCTTGGGGCCAACGTCCTGACTTTC.

The chain carries TRBV6-5 and TRBJ2-1; D unresolved. Trimming removed 6 bases from V and 5 bases from J, with 5 bases in between. Germline-derived CDR1 and CDR2 are MNHEY and SVGAGI. The CDR3 is 11 amino acids. The CDR3 coding sequence is TGTGCCAGCAGGCGAAACAATGAGCAGTTCTTC. Its protein is CASRRNNEQFF.

The V and J genes are TRBV2 and TRBJ1-4, with D possibly matching TRBD1 (6 bases). Germline V gene lookup returns CDR1 SNHLY and CDR2 FYNNEI. The CDR3 runs to 14 residues. V was cut by 5 bases and J by 4 bases, with 11 bases left in between. This CDR3 reads CASSSGAFNEKLFF. CDR3 DNA: TGTGCCAGCAGTTCAGGGGCTTTTAATGAAAAACTGTTTTTT.

The J gene is TRBJ2-5, the V gene TRBV5-6, with TRBD2 identical over 10 bases. Germline assignment: CDR1 SGHDT and CDR2 YYEEEE. J lost 2 bases, V lost 0 bases, and 4 bases had no gene match. This CDR3 has 16 amino acids. CDR3 coding DNA: TGTGCCAGCAGCTTGGGCCTAGCGGGAGTGCAAGAGACCCAGTACTTC. Translated: CASSLGLAGVQETQYF.

The chain joins TRBV25-1 to TRBJ1-2; TRBD1 matches at 10 bases. CDR3 length: 13 residues. Losses at the gene ends were 6 bases for V and 6 bases for J; bases not matched to a gene: 4. Germline V gene sequence: CDR1 MGHDK, CDR2 SYGVNS. The CDR3 region is CASSRQGADGYTF. In nucleotides, the CDR3 is TGTGCCAGCAGCCGACAGGGGGCGGATGGCTACACCTTC.

The gene calls are TRBV25-1 and TRBJ1-2; D might be TRBD1 (6 bases). The CDR3 extends over 9 amino acids. The V and J ends lost 11 bases and 8 bases respectively, with 9 bases between them. The germline V gene has CDR1 MGHDK and CDR2 SYGVNS. The DNA of the CDR3 is TGTGCCGCAGGGGAAGGCTACACCTTC. Its translation: CAAGEGYTF.

The chain joins TRBV28 to TRBJ2-1; TRBD2 matches 11 bases. Germline lookup yields CDR1 MDHEN and CDR2 SYDVKM. The V segment lost 6 bases and the J segment 4 bases; nucleotides outside the gene matches: 5. The CDR3 covers 15 residues. The CDR3, as DNA: TGTGCCAGCAGGCCCGGGACTAGCGGATACAATGAGCAGTTCTTC. Translating it yields CASRPGTSGYNEQFF.

Here the CDR3 DNA reads TGTGCCATCAAGGCGGAGTCTAACTATGGCTACACCTTC. Residues: CAIKAESNYGYTF. This chain connects TRBV6-6 to TRBJ1-2; D ambiguous. V lost 10 bases and J 0 bases, leaving 12 bases between the germline ends. From germline, CDR1 is MNHNY and CDR2 SVGAGI (reference sequence). The CDR3 has 13 residues.

The chain links TRBV28 to TRBJ1-2; a possible D gene is TRBD1 (6 bases). The CDR3 is 11 residues long. The germline gives CDR1 MDHEN, CDR2 SYDVKM. V lost 6 bases, J lost 8 bases, and 10 bases lay in between. CDR3 residues: CASSSGTGYTF. The CDR3 DNA follows: TGTGCCAGCAGCTCAGGGACAGGCTACACCTTC.

The J gene is TRBJ1-1, the V gene TRBV5-4, with 7 bases fitting TRBD1. The CDR3 is made up of 15 amino acids. The germline V gene has CDR1 SGHNT and CDR2 YYREEE (reference sequence). V lost 4 bases and J lost 1; bases outside the gene matches: 7. The CDR3 coding sequence is TGTGCCAGCAGCCGGGCCGGGACAGCGAACACTGAAGCTTTCTTT. The encoded protein is CASSRAGTANTEAFF.

This chain links TRBV5-6 with TRBJ2-1; maybe TRBD2 (6 bases). The germline V gene has CDR1 SGHDT and CDR2 YYEEEE. The CDR3 spans 15 residues. Trimming pared 0 bases from V and 5 bases from J, leaving 12 bases between. The CDR3 reads CASSLVGSPNNEQFF. CDR3 DNA: TGTGCCAGCAGCTTGGTCGGGAGCCCAAACAATGAGCAGTTCTTC. Filled out from reference TRBV5-6 and TRBJ2-1, the complete variable domain reads DAGVTQSPTHLIKTRGQQVTLRCSPKSGHDTVSWYQQALGQGPQFIFQYYEEEERQRGNFPDRFSGHQFPNYSSELNVNALLLGDSALYLCASSLVGSPNNEQFFGPGTRLTVL.

The CDR3 DNA follows: TGCGCCAGCAGCTCCGCCCCGGACAGGGGCAACACTGAAGCTTTCTTT. This translates into CASSSAPDRGNTEAFF. V usage is TRBV5-1 and J usage is TRBJ1-1, with 9 bases matching TRBD1. The CDR3 consists of 16 residues. The germline CDR1 and CDR2 sequences are SGHRS and YFSETQ. With V trimmed by 3 bases and J by 2 bases, 8 bases remained unmatched. Filled out from reference TRBV5-1 and TRBJ1-1, the complete variable domain reads KAGVTQTPRYLIKTRGQQVTLSCSPISGHRSVSWYQQTPGQGLQFLFEYFSETQRNKGNFPGRFSGRQFSNSRSEMNVSTLELGDSALYLCASSSAPDRGNTEAFFGQGTRLTVV.

This rearrangement joins TRBV27 to TRBJ1-5, with 7 bases fitting TRBD1. The CDR3 has 15 amino acids. V lost 5 bases to trimming and J lost 7 bases; unmatched junction nucleotides: 11. Germline loops: CDR1 MNHEY, CDR2 SMNVEV (reference sequence). CDR3 bases: TGTGCCAGCAGTCCCCAACCGACAGGGACGCAGCCCCAGCATTTT. Its protein is CASSPQPTGTQPQHF.

Notes on this clone: The same CDR3 can be traced to other DNA sequences in this sample. The rearrangement links TRBV4-1 to TRBJ2-1, with 9 bases fitting TRBD2. Trimming removed 1 base from V and 4 bases from J; junction bases left unmatched: 11. The CDR3 consists of 18 residues. Germline V gene data show CDR1 as MGHRA and CDR2 as YSYEKL. CDR3 protein: CASSQVDMGLAGYNEQFF. The CDR3, as DNA: TGCGCCAGCAGCCAAGTGGATATGGGGCTAGCGGGGTACAATGAGCAGTTCTTC.

The chain has TRBV6-1 and TRBJ1-5; D is possibly TRBD1 (6 bases). CDR3 length: 14 residues. The germline V and J ends were trimmed by 6 bases and 8 bases, with 17 bases remaining between them. Per the germline V gene, CDR1 is MNHNS and CDR2 is SASEGT. The CDR3 bases are TGTGCCAGCAGCCTGGGGGGGCGTAGGGAGCCCCAGCATTTT. Translating it yields CASSLGGRREPQHF.

By share, this clone counts as medium-sized. V usage is TRBV15 and J usage is TRBJ2-3; TRBD2 is a possible D gene (5 bases). V was cut by 0 bases and J by 3 bases, with 13 bases left in between. The CDR3 covers 16 residues. The germline V gene has CDR1 LNHNV and CDR2 YYDKDF (reference sequence). The DNA of the CDR3 is TGTGCCACCAGCAGAGATAGGGCGGGTGGTACAGATACGCAGTATTTT. Amino acid sequence: CATSRDRAGGTDTQYF.

The chain has TRBV29-1 and TRBJ2-7, with 10 nucleotides matching TRBD1. From germline, CDR1 is SQVTM and CDR2 ANQGSEA. V was clipped by 5 bases and J by 3 bases; unmatched bases: 4. CDR3 length: 13 amino acids. The CDR3 DNA sequence: TGCAGCGTTTCCGACAGGGGGCTCTACGAGCAGTACTTC. It specifies CSVSDRGLYEQYF.

This sequence joins TRBV6-6 and TRBJ2-2; possibly TRBD2 for D (5 bases). V was trimmed by 2 bases and J by 7 bases, leaving 8 bases between them. This CDR3 has 13 residues. The V gene's germline CDR1 is MNHNY and CDR2 SVGAGI (reference sequence). CDR3 region: CASSYAGIGELFF. The CDR3 DNA reads as TGTGCCAGCAGTTACGCGGGTATCGGGGAGCTGTTTTTT.

V is TRBV6-5 and J is TRBJ2-2, with 8 bases aligning to TRBD1. J was trimmed by 6 bases and V by 2 bases; bases with no gene match: 5. CDR3 length equals 15 residues. Germline CDR1 and CDR2: MNHEY and SVGAGI. The CDR3 bases are TGTGCCAGCAGTTACACAGGGGGAATCTCCGGGGAGCTGTTTTTT. Translated, it gives CASSYTGGISGELFF.